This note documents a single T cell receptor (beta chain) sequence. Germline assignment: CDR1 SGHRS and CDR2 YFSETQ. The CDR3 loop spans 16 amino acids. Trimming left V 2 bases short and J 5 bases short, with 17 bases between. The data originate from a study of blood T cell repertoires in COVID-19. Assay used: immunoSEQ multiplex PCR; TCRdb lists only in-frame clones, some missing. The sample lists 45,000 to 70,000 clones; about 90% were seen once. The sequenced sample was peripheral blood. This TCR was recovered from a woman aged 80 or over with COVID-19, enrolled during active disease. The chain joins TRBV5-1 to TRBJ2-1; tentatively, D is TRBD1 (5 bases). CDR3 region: CASSFPASGIHNEQFF. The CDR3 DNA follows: TGCGCCAGCAGCTTTCCTGCGTCAGGGATCCACAATGAGCAGTTCTTC.